A few counts support the clone carrying this TCR beta chain. Its antigen is unknown. The PCR employed 60 Vbeta primers together with 13 Jbeta primers. Profiling relied on immunoSEQ multiplex PCR, and the TCRdb table lists in-frame clones only, not all of them. Here the sample spans 90,000 to 120,000 clones, roughly 80% being singletons. This CDR3 has 16 residues. Germline values: CDR1 MGHRA, CDR2 YSYEKL. The V end was cut by 1 base, the J end by 1 base, with 12 bases between. The data originate from a study of cytomegalovirus exposure and HLA in healthy donors. Overall study findings and caveats: CMV serostatus was the only immune exposure information that was available. Earlier analysis found most TCR beta V segments productive about 90% or about 30% of the time.

Sequenced material: PBMCs. This clonotype was sampled from a man aged 30 to 45 in good health and CMV-seronegative. The chain recombines TRBV4-1 with TRBJ2-3, with D perhaps TRBD1 (5 bases). This chain's CDR3 is CASSQVGLEGTDTQYF. The CDR3, as DNA: TGCGCCAGCAGCCAAGTGGGGCTAGAAGGCACAGATACGCAGTATTTT.